The source of this T cell receptor (beta chain) is a study of Ad26.COV2.S vaccination and SARS-CoV-2 variants. Turning to the study itself: Donor allocation was to the COV1001 Ad26.COV2.S trial arm. Points from the study as a whole: Breadth and depth estimates from TCRs may understate total T cell responses.

Points on this clone: The antigen is unknown.

Treatment specified: about 20 received Ad26.COV2.S at low or high dose, single or two shots; several received placebo; per-sample allocation not given. Vaccine and placebo recipients were sampled on day 63 after the first injection. Cohort 1b enrolled adults aged 18-55 years in Boston. Some clones are missing from TCRdb's copy, which holds only in-frame ones; the method was immunoSEQ multiplex PCR. This sample has about 240,000 clones, with around nine tenths found just once. Germline loops: CDR1 SQVTM, CDR2 ANQGSEA. Deletions cut 5 bases from V and 8 bases from J, with 9 bases between. The CDR3 is made up of 10 amino acids.

Here the sequenced sample was peripheral blood, taken in a trial of Ad26.COV2.S vaccine versus placebo. The source of this sequence is a person between 18 and 65 years old who received the Ad26.COV2.S COVID-19 vaccine or a placebo. The chain is built from TRBV29-1 and TRBJ1-1; D is perhaps TRBD1 (5 bases). The CDR3 region is CSVPGIEAFF. For the CDR3, the DNA is TGCAGCGTTCCAGGGATAGAAGCTTTCTTT.